The entry below describes one T cell receptor beta chain. Its antigen is not identified. CDR3 length equals 14 residues. The germline V gene encodes CDR1 MNHEY and CDR2 SVGAGI. Trimming removed 1 base at V and 4 bases at J, with 8 bases between. Data came from immunoSEQ multiplex PCR; TCRdb stores just in-frame clones and leaves some out. The profile shows some 80,000 clones, 89% of them singletons. This record belongs to a study of OX40 agonist ivuxolimab in advanced cancers. The study, taken as a whole, reports: Partial responders at 0.1-3.0 mg/kg showed near-lowest clonal expansion.

The sequence was obtained from an adult with an advanced solid tumor such as melanoma, head and neck, liver or kidney cancer. Material: CD4+ or CD8+ T cells sorted from blood, obtained in a trial of the OX40 agonist ivuxolimab. The genes are TRBV6-5 and TRBJ1-3, with a tentative D call TRBD1 (5 bases). The CDR3 sequence is CASSYWTPGNTIYF. The DNA for the CDR3 is TGTGCCAGCAGTTACTGGACACCCGGAAACACCATATATTTT.